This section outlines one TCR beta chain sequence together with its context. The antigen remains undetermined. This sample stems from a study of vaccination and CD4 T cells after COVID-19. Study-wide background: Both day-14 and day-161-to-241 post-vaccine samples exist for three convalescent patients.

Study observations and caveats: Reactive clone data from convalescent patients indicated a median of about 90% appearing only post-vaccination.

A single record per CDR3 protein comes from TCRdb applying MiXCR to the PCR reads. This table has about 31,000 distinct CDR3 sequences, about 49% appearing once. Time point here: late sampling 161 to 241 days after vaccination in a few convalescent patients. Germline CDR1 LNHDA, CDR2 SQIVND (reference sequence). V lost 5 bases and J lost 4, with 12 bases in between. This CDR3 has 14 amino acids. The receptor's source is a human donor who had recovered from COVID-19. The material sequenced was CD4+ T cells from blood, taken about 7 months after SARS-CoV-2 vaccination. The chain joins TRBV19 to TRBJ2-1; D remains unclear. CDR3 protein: CASSPGGRYNEQFF. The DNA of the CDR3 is TGTGCCAGTAGTCCCGGCGGAAGATACAATGAGCAGTTCTTC. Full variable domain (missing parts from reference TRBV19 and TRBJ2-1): DGGITQSPKYLFRKEGQNVTLSCEQNLNHDAMYWYRQDPGQGLRLIYYSQIVNDFQKGDIAEGYSVSREKKESFPLTVTSAQKNPTAFYLCASSPGGRYNEQFFGPGTRLTVL.